The 15 T cell receptor beta chains below come from one sample, sequenced in a study of graft-versus-host responses after intestinal transplantation. Their cognate antigens are unknown. Profiling relied on immunoSEQ multiplex PCR, and the TCRdb table lists in-frame clones only, not all of them. The sample records about 99,000 clones, approximately 84% being singletons. Sample: unstimulated CD4+ T cells sorted from spleen or lymph node cells, taken before intestinal transplant. These receptors originate from a human donor who received an intestinal transplant.

The rearrangement joins TRBV5-1 to TRBJ2-2, with unresolved D. The germline V gene has CDR1 SGHRS and CDR2 YFSETQ. The CDR3 is 14 amino acids. V was cut by 0 bases and J by 7 bases, with 10 bases left in between. The CDR3 reads CASSLVKVGGELFF. Written as DNA, the CDR3 is TGCGCCAGCAGCTTGGTGAAGGTCGGCGGGGAGCTGTTTTTT.

The chain combines TRBV28 with TRBJ1-5, with no clear D. The CDR3 contains 17 residues. The V gene lost 6 bases and the J gene lost 0 bases, with 18 bases spanning the gap. From germline, CDR1 is MDHEN and CDR2 SYDVKM. The CDR3 sequence: CASSPSPTAYSNQPQHF. The CDR3 coding sequence is TGTGCCAGCAGCCCATCCCCTACAGCTTATAGCAATCAGCCCCAGCATTTT.

The chain combines TRBV5-1 with TRBJ1-2; D gene ambiguous. The CDR3 totals 14 residues. The germline V gene encodes CDR1 SGHRS and CDR2 YFSETQ. V lost 0 bases and J lost 7, with 13 bases in between. CDR3 amino acids: CASSLEGREFGYTF. The CDR3 nucleotides read TGCGCCAGCAGCTTGGAGGGCAGAGAGTTTGGCTACACCTTC.

The V and J genes are TRBV2 and TRBJ2-2; no reliable D call. CDR3 length: 15 residues. V lost 2 bases, J lost 5 bases, and 12 bases lay in between. The germline CDR1 and CDR2 sequences are SNHLY and FYNNEI. This CDR3 is CASSELERGTGELFF. In nucleotides, the CDR3 is TGTGCCAGCAGTGAACTCGAGCGTGGTACCGGGGAGCTGTTTTTT.

The J gene is TRBJ2-7, the V gene TRBV6-1; unclear D gene. Germline V gene sequence: CDR1 MNHNS, CDR2 SASEGT. Trimming took off 2 bases at V and 0 bases at J, with 20 bases between the two ends. This CDR3 is 18 amino acids long. The CDR3 DNA is TGTGCCAGCAGTGAACGTGGGCCCCCGGGCCTCTTCTCCTACGAGCAGTACTTC. Translation gives CASSERGPPGLFSYEQYF.

In its sample, this clone was seen once. This chain links TRBV2 with TRBJ2-1, with 11 positions matching TRBD2. Germline V gene lookup returns CDR1 SNHLY and CDR2 FYNNEI. The CDR3 loop spans 14 amino acids. V lost 9 bases, J lost 6 bases, and 7 bases stayed unmatched. CDR3 nucleotides: TGTGCCAGACAATTAGCGGGAGGGGCCAATGAGCAGTTCTTC. Translated: CARQLAGGANEQFF.

This chain's CDR3 is CASSYSMEGRNIQYF. The DNA for the CDR3 is TGTGCCAGCAGTTACTCGATGGAGGGTCGGAACATTCAGTACTTC. The chain links TRBV6-6 to TRBJ2-4; possibly TRBD2 for D (6 bases). CDR3 size: 15 residues. Germline V CDR1 and CDR2: MNHNY, SVGAGI (reference sequence). V lost 0 bases and J lost 7, with 13 bases in between.

V is TRBV18 and J is TRBJ2-7; the match to TRBD2 covers 10 bases. The germline CDR1 and CDR2 sequences are KGHSH and LQKENI. The CDR3 has 16 amino acids. V gave up 2 bases and J gave up 2 bases; unmatched junction bases: 6. The CDR3 region is CASSPIHLAGAYEQYF. The CDR3 bases are TGTGCCAGCTCACCAATCCACCTAGCGGGAGCCTACGAGCAGTACTTC.

V usage is TRBV18 and J usage is TRBJ1-1; unclear D gene. This CDR3 spans 13 amino acids. Germline assignment: CDR1 KGHSH and CDR2 LQKENI. Trimming removed 2 bases at V and 1 base at J, with 5 bases between. Here the CDR3 reads CASSPGSNTEAFF. DNA for the CDR3: TGTGCCAGCTCACCAGGGTCGAACACTGAAGCTTTCTTT.

This sequence joins TRBV5-1 and TRBJ2-3; 7 bases fit TRBD2. The CDR3 sequence is 12 residues long. Per the germline V gene, CDR1 is SGHRS and CDR2 is YFSETQ. The V segment lost 3 bases and the J segment 10 bases; nucleotides outside the gene matches: 5. The CDR3 here is CASSWAGVPQYF. The CDR3 nucleotides are TGCGCCAGCAGCTGGGCGGGAGTCCCGCAGTATTTT.

The gene calls are TRBV28 and TRBJ1-2; D is uncertain. V was shortened by 4 bases and J by 5 bases, with 14 bases between the two germline ends. The germline gives CDR1 MDHEN, CDR2 SYDVKM. The CDR3 has 14 amino acids. The CDR3 protein is CASSSPAWSYGYTF. CDR3 DNA: TGTGCCAGCAGTTCCCCAGCCTGGTCGTATGGCTACACCTTC.

This clone appeared once. The rearrangement joins TRBV4-2 to TRBJ2-1; 7 nucleotides line up with TRBD2. Losses at the gene ends were 1 base for V and 7 bases for J; bases not matched to a gene: 1. Germline loops: CDR1 LGHNA, CDR2 YNFKEQ. The CDR3 runs 13 residues. For the CDR3, the DNA is TGTGCCAGCAGCCAAGGGCGGGAGAATGAGCAGTTCTTC. As protein: CASSQGRENEQFF.

There are a few counts of this clone. This sample includes further DNA sequences coding for the same CDR3. The chain couples TRBV5-1 to TRBJ2-5; 10 bases are a match to TRBD1. The CDR3 is 14 residues long. V gave up 0 bases and J gave up 5 bases; unmatched junction bases: 1. Germline CDR1 is SGHRS and CDR2 is YFSETQ. The CDR3 sequence is CASSLGQGAETQYF. CDR3 in DNA: TGCGCCAGCAGCTTGGGACAGGGGGCGGAGACCCAGTACTTC.

The chain employs TRBV5-1 and TRBJ2-5; 7 nucleotides align to TRBD1. This CDR3 comprises 15 residues. Germline-derived CDR1 and CDR2 are SGHRS and YFSETQ. V gave up 0 bases and J gave up 5 bases; unmatched junction bases: 7. The CDR3 region has the DNA TGCGCCAGCAGCTTGGGACAGGGAAGTGAGGAGACCCAGTACTTC. The encoded protein is CASSLGQGSEETQYF. Filled out from reference TRBV5-1 and TRBJ2-5, the complete variable domain reads KAGVTQTPRYLIKTRGQQVTLSCSPISGHRSVSWYQQTPGQGLQFLFEYFSETQRNKGNFPGRFSGRQFSNSRSEMNVSTLELGDSALYLCASSLGQGSEETQYFGPGTRLLVL.

This chain links TRBV28 with TRBJ1-2; 8 bases align to TRBD1. V dropped 4 bases and J dropped 3; count of bases not matched to a gene: 7. The germline gives CDR1 MDHEN, CDR2 SYDVKM. CDR3 length: 15 residues. The CDR3 DNA is TGTGCCAGCAGTTACCGGGACAGGTCTTACTATGGCTACACCTTC. Translated: CASSYRDRSYYGYTF.